The source of this TCR beta chain is a study of response to subunit inactivated influenza vaccine. This clonotype was counted a few times. Its antigen remains unknown. Germline V gene lookup returns CDR1 MGHRA and CDR2 YSYEKL. V lost 0 bases, J lost 9 bases, and 12 bases lay in between. The CDR3 spans 15 residues. Whole-study findings and limits: Each seasonal flu vaccination may recruit only limited new T cells, authors suggested.

TCRdb re-analysed the RT-PCR reads in MiXCR, keeping a single row per CDR3 protein. The table records 750,000 to 850,000 distinct CDR3 sequences, roughly 20% of them present only once. The gene calls are TRBV4-1 and TRBJ1-6; D is perhaps TRBD1 (6 bases). Sequencing was performed on PBMCs from blood, taken 4 to 6 days after vaccination. The sequence was collected from a middle-aged man who received an inactivated influenza vaccine. The CDR3 region has the DNA TGCGCCAGCAGCCAAGATCCGGGGGCTGGTTCACCCCTCCACTTT. Its translation is CASSQDPGAGSPLHF.